A single sample gave rise to the 26 T cell receptor beta chains below, sequenced in a study of blood T cells in healthy people across ages. Using a J-beta primer mix together with a sample-barcoded 5' primer, a second PCR was run for about 6 to 12 cycles. TCRdb independently ran MiXCR on the 5' RACE reads; one entry per CDR3 protein. Among about 670,000 distinct CDR3 sequences listed, roughly 43% were seen once. Sequencing was carried out using blood. Receptor source: a man older than 75 in good health.

The chain couples TRBV28 to TRBJ2-5; possibly TRBD1 or TRBD2 for D (5 bases each). The CDR3 is 15 amino acids. Deletions cut 2 bases from V and 0 bases from J, with 10 bases between. Germline assignment: CDR1 MDHEN and CDR2 SYDVKM. The CDR3 here is CASSLRGRNQETQYF. The CDR3 DNA is TGTGCCAGCAGTTTAAGGGGACGCAACCAAGAGACCCAGTACTTC.

The chain has TRBV6-2 or TRBV6-3 and TRBJ2-7; 9 bases map to TRBD1. CDR1 and CDR2 from the germline V gene are MNHEY and SVGEGT. The CDR3 length is 15 residues. J lost 2 bases, V lost 5 bases, and 7 bases had no gene match. CDR3 coding DNA: TGTGCCAGCAGTGCCGGGACAGGGATACCCTACGAGCAGTACTTC. This codes for CASSAGTGIPYEQYF.

V is TRBV6-2 or TRBV6-3 and J is TRBJ2-1; weak D call: TRBD1 (5 bases). The J call may be wrong; the DNA end is better matched by TRBJ2-7. Germline V CDR1 and CDR2: MNHEY, SVGEGT. CDR3 length: 14 residues. This CDR3 reads CASRGVSSYNEQYF. The CDR3 DNA sequence: TGTGCCAGCAGAGGGGTCTCCTCCTACAATGAGCAGTACTTC.

This clonotype turned up a few times. This chain links TRBV29-1 with TRBJ2-3; D remains ambiguous. The CDR3 contains 12 residues. Trimming left V 2 bases short and J 4 bases short, with 7 bases between. The germline V gene encodes CDR1 SQVTM and CDR2 ANQGSEA. This chain's CDR3 is CSVEPGADTQYF. CDR3 coding DNA: TGCAGCGTTGAACCCGGAGCAGATACGCAGTATTTT.

The J gene is TRBJ2-3, the V gene TRBV6-1, with TRBD1 matching over 9 bases. Trimming took 5 bases from V and 4 from J; bases not matched to a gene: 7. Germline assignment: CDR1 MNHNS and CDR2 SASEGT. The CDR3 totals 15 residues. CDR3 sequence (DNA): TGTGCCAGCAGTAAGGGGGGACAGGGCCCAGATACGCAGTATTTT. Its protein product is CASSKGGQGPDTQYF.

About this clonotype itself: A much larger clone lies a single base off, so this may be a read error. CDR3 region: CSVEGQGGEAQYF. In DNA form, the CDR3 reads TGCAGCGTTGAGGGACAGGGAGGTGAGGCCCAGTACTTC. V usage is TRBV29-1 and J usage is TRBJ2-5; TRBD1 agrees at 9 bases. V was clipped by 3 bases and J by 9 bases; unmatched bases: 8. The CDR3 has 13 residues. The germline V gene encodes CDR1 SQVTM and CDR2 ANQGSEA. Variable domain in full (rest from reference TRBV29-1 and TRBJ2-5): SAVISQKPSRDICQRGTSLTIQCQVDSQVTMMFWYRQQPGQSLTLIATANQGSEATYESGFVIDKFPISRPNLTFSTLTVSNMSPEDSSIYLCSVEGQGGEAQYFGPGTRLLVL.

The sample holds many counts of this clonotype. V gene TRBV29-1 combines with J gene TRBJ2-5, with D unclear. Trimming removed 5 bases from V and 0 bases from J, with 7 bases in between. The CDR3 covers 12 residues. Germline V gene data show CDR1 as SQVTM and CDR2 as ANQGSEA. CDR3 DNA: TGCAGCGTTACCAACAACCAAGAGACCCAGTACTTC. It translates to CSVTNNQETQYF.

The V and J genes are TRBV7-8 and TRBJ2-5; TRBD1 might be the D (6 bases). Trimming pared 1 base from V and 1 base from J, leaving 13 bases between. The germline V gene encodes CDR1 SGHVS and CDR2 FQNEAQ. This CDR3 region has 16 residues. DNA for the CDR3: TGTGCCAGCAGCTTAGGTCAGGGGATGGGCCAAGAGACCCAGTACTTC. This codes for CASSLGQGMGQETQYF.

The gene calls are TRBV6-1 and TRBJ2-1; D is perhaps TRBD2 (6 bases). Trimming stripped 6 bases from V and 3 bases from J, with 24 bases between. This CDR3 region has 18 residues. Germline V gene sequence: CDR1 MNHNS, CDR2 SASEGT. The CDR3 DNA follows: TGTGCCAGCAGACAAAGGATGAGCGGCGGGAACTACTACAATGAGCAGTTCTTC. Its translation: CASRQRMSGGNYYNEQFF.

Only a few counts were recorded for this clonotype. The chain has TRBV7-3 and TRBJ2-3, with 10 bases matching TRBD2. The CDR3 totals 20 residues. CDR1 is SGHTA and CDR2 is FQGTGA in the germline V gene. V lost 5 bases, J lost 1 base, and 18 bases stayed unmatched. Here the CDR3 reads CASSPQTGLAGGYRTDTQYF. For the CDR3, the DNA is TGTGCCAGCAGCCCCCAGACAGGCTTAGCGGGAGGTTACCGCACAGATACGCAGTATTTT. Complete variable domain (other parts from reference TRBV7-3 and TRBJ2-3): GAGVSQTPSNKVTEKGKYVELRCDPISGHTALYWYRQSLGQGPEFLIYFQGTGAADDSGLPNDRFFAVRPEGSVSTLKIQRTERGDSAVYLCASSPQTGLAGGYRTDTQYFGPGTRLTVL.

The V call is TRBV12-3 or TRBV12-4, the J call TRBJ2-7, with D perhaps matching TRBD1 or TRBD2 (7 bases each). V lost 4 bases, J lost 4 bases, and 17 bases lay in between. CDR3 length: 15 amino acids. The CDR3: CASSSRGGGLYEQYF. In DNA, the CDR3 is TGTGCCAGCAGTTCCAGGGGGGGCGGGCTGTACGAGCAGTACTTC.

This clonotype was seen more than once but under ten times. The rearrangement uses TRBV3-1 and TRBJ1-5, with 11 nucleotides matching TRBD1. Germline V lookup: CDR1 LGHDT, CDR2 YNNKEL (reference sequence). The CDR3 consists of 16 residues. V shed 4 bases and J 1 base; nucleotides not matched to a gene: 3. The CDR3 DNA is TGTGCCAGCAGCCCCCGGGACAGGGGGAGCAATCAGCCCCAGCATTTT. The encoded protein is CASSPRDRGSNQPQHF. Full variable domain (outside the CDR3, taken from reference TRBV3-1 and TRBJ1-5): DTAVSQTPKYLVTQMGNDKSIKCEQNLGHDTMYWYKQDSKKFLKIMFSYNNKELIINETVPNRFSPKSPDKAHLNLHINSLELGDSAVYFCASSPRDRGSNQPQHFGDGTRLSIL.

This clonotype appeared a few times. This chain links TRBV14 with TRBJ1-2; TRBD1 might be the D (6 bases). Germline CDR1 SGHDN, CDR2 FVKESK. The V end was cut by 0 bases, the J end by 7 bases, with 12 bases between. This CDR3 contains 14 residues. CDR3: CASSQDLGASGYTF. The CDR3 coding sequence is TGTGCCAGCAGCCAAGATCTGGGGGCTAGTGGCTACACCTTC.

The V gene is TRBV18, the J gene TRBJ1-1; D gene unclear. The length of the CDR3 is 15 residues. Per germline, CDR1 KGHSH and CDR2 LQKENI. The ends were cut back, 6 bases at V and 2 bases at J, with 16 bases in the middle. The CDR3 DNA reads TGTGCCAGCTCGCCTCTCGGCCAACCCAACACTGAAGCTTTCTTT. Translated, it gives CASSPLGQPNTEAFF.

The chain has TRBV20-1 and TRBJ1-1; the D gene is possibly TRBD1 (5 bases). Trimming stripped 3 bases from V and 0 bases from J, with 11 bases between. The CDR3 covers 14 residues. Germline assignment: CDR1 DFQATT and CDR2 SNEGSKA (reference sequence). Here the CDR3 DNA reads TGCAGTGCTAGGGCCGGGACGGTGAACACTGAAGCTTTCTTT. This encodes CSARAGTVNTEAFF.

This rearrangement joins TRBV6-1 to TRBJ2-3, with 9 bases aligning to TRBD2. Germline CDR1 reads MNHNS; CDR2 reads SASEGT. V lost 2 bases and J lost 4; bases outside the gene matches: 4. The CDR3 runs to 15 residues. In nucleotides, the CDR3 is TGTGCCAGCAGTGAATCGATAGCGGGGGCAGATACGCAGTATTTT. It specifies CASSESIAGADTQYF.

This clonotype was detected only a few times. This sequence joins TRBV28 and TRBJ2-1, with 12 bases fitting TRBD2. The CDR3 runs 16 residues. Trimming took 4 bases from V and 6 from J; bases not matched to a gene: 7. Per the germline V gene, CDR1 is MDHEN and CDR2 is SYDVKM. The CDR3 sequence: CASSSPASGRGNEQFF. The CDR3 DNA reads TGTGCCAGCAGTTCCCCCGCTAGCGGGAGGGGCAATGAGCAGTTCTTC.

Many counts were recorded for this clonotype. This chain uses TRBV7-9 with TRBJ2-7; 9 nucleotides align to TRBD1. J gave up 4 bases and V 3 bases, and 7 bases lay outside the gene matches. The CDR3 consists of 15 residues. Looked up from germline, CDR1 is SEHNR and CDR2 is FQNEAQ (reference sequence). The DNA for the CDR3 is TGTGCCAGCAGCTTCACAGGGGGCCGTGATTACGAGCAGTACTTC. Translation gives CASSFTGGRDYEQYF.

With regard to this clonotype: This may be a read error, as it is one base from a much larger clone. The rearrangement joins TRBV15 to TRBJ2-1; the D gene is possibly TRBD1 (5 bases). Germline CDR1 and CDR2: LNHNV and YYDKDF (reference sequence). This CDR3 spans 16 amino acids. Trimming left V 1 base short and J 13 bases short, with 23 bases between. The CDR3: CATSRGAGMGQETQFF. CDR3 nucleotide sequence: TGTGCCACCAGCAGAGGAGCAGGGATGGGGCAAGAGACCCAGTTCTTC. Full variable domain (missing parts from reference TRBV15 and TRBJ2-1): DAMVIQNPRYQVTQFGKPVTLSCSQTLNHNVMYWYQQKSSQAPKLLFHYYDKDFNNEADTPDNFQSRRPNTSFCFLDIRSPGLGDTAMYLCATSRGAGMGQETQFFGPGTRLTVL.

V usage is TRBV10-3 and J usage is TRBJ2-3; TRBD2 is a possible D gene (5 bases). Germline V gene lookup returns CDR1 ENHRY and CDR2 SYGVKD. The CDR3 sequence is 14 residues long. Trimming removed 10 bases from V and 1 base from J, with 15 bases in between. The CDR3 sequence is CATNSYGGTDTQYF. The CDR3 DNA reads as TGTGCCACCAACTCCTACGGGGGCACAGATACGCAGTATTTT.

The rearrangement joins TRBV6-6 to TRBJ1-2; D unresolved. With 6 bases removed from V and 4 bases from J, the gap between germline ends came to 9 bases. The CDR3 length is 12 residues. Germline-derived CDR1 and CDR2 are MNHNY and SVGAGI (reference sequence). For the CDR3, the DNA is TGTGCCAGCAGACCCGGGTCCTATGGCTACACCTTC. It translates to CASRPGSYGYTF.

The chain couples TRBV7-2 to TRBJ2-2, with D possibly matching TRBD2 (6 bases). CDR1 and CDR2 from the germline V gene are SGHTA and FQGNSA. This CDR3 has 16 amino acids. The germline V and J ends were trimmed by 4 bases and 5 bases, with 17 bases remaining between them. The CDR3 nucleotides are TGTGCCAGCAGCTCTACCCCGTCAGGGAGGACCGGGGAGCTGTTTTTT. Amino acid sequence: CASSSTPSGRTGELFF.

This clonotype showed up just a few times. This rearrangement joins TRBV7-2 to TRBJ2-7, with D unclear. V shed 1 base and J shed 9 bases, with 10 bases lying between them. CDR1 and CDR2 (germline): SGHTA, FQGNSA. The CDR3 is made up of 12 amino acids. Here the CDR3 reads CASSLDSVGQYF. The CDR3 bases are TGTGCCAGCAGCTTAGATTCCGTTGGGCAGTACTTC.

The chain links TRBV6-2 or TRBV6-3 to TRBJ2-7; D perhaps matches TRBD2 (5 bases). This CDR3 contains 11 residues. Trimming shortened V by 8 bases and J by 4 bases, and 9 bases separated the two germline ends. Germline loops: CDR1 MNHEY, CDR2 SVGEGT. CDR3 bases: TGTGCCAGCGGTCCGGGGTACGAGCAGTACTTC. This codes for CASGPGYEQYF.

This clonotype showed up just a few times. The genes are TRBV5-1 and TRBJ2-7; TRBD2 matches 7 bases. Unmatched junction bases numbered 8, after V lost 0 bases and J lost 5 bases. Germline values: CDR1 SGHRS, CDR2 YFSETQ. The CDR3 extends over 15 amino acids. This CDR3 reads CASSLVGGGFDEQYF. CDR3 bases: TGCGCCAGCAGCTTGGTGGGGGGAGGGTTCGACGAGCAGTACTTC.

In this sample, this clonotype turned up a few times. The rearrangement joins TRBV9 to TRBJ2-5, with D maybe TRBD1 (6 bases). The germline V gene has CDR1 SGDLS and CDR2 YYNGEE. The ends were cut back, 5 bases at V and 2 bases at J, with 16 bases in the middle. This CDR3 is 15 amino acids long. CDR3 loop: CASSETTGYQETQYF. CDR3 sequence (DNA): TGTGCCAGCAGTGAAACTACAGGGTATCAAGAGACCCAGTACTTC.